This T cell receptor beta chain was captured by sequencing in a study of early T cells in non-severe SARS-CoV-2 infection. Overall study context: Sequencing of unsorted whole blood was done on bulk RNA, leaving chains unpaired.

Germline trimming cut 3 bases from V and 7 bases from J; bases unmatched to any gene: 6. The CDR3 runs 15 residues. Germline V gene data show CDR1 as SGHVS and CDR2 as FNYEAQ. Individual cDNA molecules each received unique molecular identifiers attached to them. Using its own MiXCR run on the 5' RACE reads, TCRdb lists one record per CDR3 protein. The profile shows fewer than 35,000 distinct CDR3 sequences, 8% to 9.5% of them singletons. Source material: whole blood. The chain links TRBV7-6 to TRBJ2-3; TRBD2 agrees at 11 bases. The TCR sequence derives from an adult who was a healthcare worker with PCR-confirmed SARS-CoV-2 infection or an uninfected control (not recorded which). In DNA form, the CDR3 reads TGTGCCAGCAGCTTGGCTACTAGCGGGGGCAATACGCAGTATTTT. It codes for CASSLATSGGNTQYF. Full variable domain (remainder filled in from reference TRBV7-6 and TRBJ2-3): GAGVSQSPRYKVTKRGQDVALRCDPISGHVSLYWYRQALGQGPEFLTYFNYEAQQDKSGLPNDRFSAERPEGSISTLTIQRTEQRDSAMYRCASSLATSGGNTQYFGPGTRLTVL.